These 14 T cell receptor beta chains were sequenced from one sample in a study of human T cells and chemical hapten exposure. Unfractionated whole blood yielded the extracted total RNA. Within the library, unique molecular identifiers were attached to each individual cDNA molecule. A single record per CDR3 protein comes from TCRdb applying MiXCR to the reads. The data show about 120,000 distinct CDR3 sequences, more than 8.5% seen once. The source material was whole blood. The source is a human donor in good health. Some clones in this sample may be carry-over from other donors' samples.

Details on this clonotype: At one of its ends the junction is not consistent with the germline gene, which may arise from a read error. The CDR3 region has the DNA TGTGTCAGTACCCCCCACATACTCGACTACTCCTACAATGAGCAGTTCTTC. It is translated as CVSTPHILDYSYNEQFF. This rearrangement joins TRBV19 to TRBJ2-1; a weak D match, TRBD2 (5 bases). CDR3 length: 17 amino acids. From germline, CDR1 is LNHDA and CDR2 SQIVND (reference sequence).

The rearrangement uses TRBV29-1 and TRBJ2-1, with a weak D call TRBD1 (6 bases). Between the trimmed V and J ends, which lost 6 bases and 0 bases, there was a span of 21 bases. The V gene's germline CDR1 is SQVTM and CDR2 ANQGSEA. The CDR3 loop spans 17 amino acids. CDR3 protein: CSVPDRDKGDSYNEQFF. CDR3 nucleotides: TGCAGCGTCCCTGACCGGGACAAGGGAGACTCCTACAATGAGCAGTTCTTC.

A few counts support this clonotype. The chain has TRBV4-1 and TRBJ1-1; weak D call: TRBD1 (6 bases). The CDR3 totals 13 residues. Germline V gene sequence: CDR1 MGHRA, CDR2 YSYEKL. V was shortened by 0 bases and J by 6 bases, with 8 bases between the two germline ends. The CDR3 loop reads CASSQDRGPEAFF. The CDR3 DNA reads as TGCGCCAGCAGCCAAGACAGGGGCCCTGAAGCTTTCTTT.

This clonotype has ten or more counts. The genes are TRBV12-3 or TRBV12-4 and TRBJ1-5; 10 positions match TRBD1. J was trimmed by 2 bases and V by 6 bases; bases with no gene match: 4. This CDR3 is 15 amino acids long. CDR3 region: CASSKGTGGNQPQHF. CDR3 in DNA: TGTGCCAGCAGCAAGGGGACAGGGGGCAATCAGCCCCAGCATTTT.

Only a few counts were recorded for this clonotype. The rearrangement joins TRBV6-1 to TRBJ2-7; no clear D gene. Germline CDR1 MNHNS, CDR2 SASEGT. V dropped 2 bases and J dropped 2 bases, with 7 bases sitting between them. The CDR3 runs to 13 residues. This CDR3 reads CASSEPETYEQYF. As DNA, the CDR3 is TGTGCCAGCAGTGAACCCGAAACCTACGAGCAGTACTTC.

This clonotype showed up just a few times. CDR3 DNA sequence: TGTGCCAGCAGCCCCGCTGGGAGCTTGGCGGAGACCCAGTACTTC. It is translated as CASSPAGSLAETQYF. V and J are TRBV11-2 and TRBJ2-5, with D perhaps matching TRBD2 (5 bases). The CDR3 is 15 residues long. V was cut by 5 bases and J by 5 bases, with 18 bases left in between. The germline gives CDR1 SGHAT, CDR2 FQNNGV.

This clonotype was observed many times. This chain connects TRBV12-3 or TRBV12-4 to TRBJ1-6, with 7 bases lining up with TRBD1. V lost 5 bases, J lost 7 bases, and 17 bases stayed unmatched. This CDR3 has 18 residues. CDR3 bases: TGTGCCAGCAGTCCCCAATGGCAAGGGGGCGCGGAGAATTCACCCCTCCACTTT. This codes for CASSPQWQGGAENSPLHF.

This clonotype was seen a handful of times. The chain uses TRBV2 and TRBJ2-2, with D perhaps assigned TRBD1 or TRBD2 (6 bases each). The germline V gene encodes CDR1 SNHLY and CDR2 FYNNEI. The CDR3 extends over 14 amino acids. The V and J ends lost 7 bases and 4 bases respectively, with 13 bases between them. CDR3 loop: CASTIGGGTGELFF. The CDR3 DNA is TGTGCCAGCACCATTGGAGGGGGCACCGGGGAGCTGTTTTTT.

The chain joins TRBV4-1 to TRBJ2-7; 10 bases are a match to TRBD2. Looked up from germline, CDR1 is MGHRA and CDR2 is YSYEKL. J lost 0 bases, V lost 1 base, and 3 bases had no gene match. The length of the CDR3 is 16 residues. The CDR3 nucleotides are TGCGCCAGCAGCCAAGTGGGGACTAGCGTCTCCTACGAGCAGTACTTC. This sequence encodes CASSQVGTSVSYEQYF.

This clonotype turned up a few times. V and J are TRBV7-9 and TRBJ1-5; D is possibly TRBD1 (6 bases). CDR1 and CDR2 from the germline V gene are SEHNR and FQNEAQ (reference sequence). With 3 bases removed from V and 4 bases from J, the gap between germline ends came to 13 bases. The CDR3 is 15 residues long. CDR3 DNA: TGTGCCAGCAGCTTGGGGGGGCTAAGGAATCAGCCCCAGCATTTT. Its protein is CASSLGGLRNQPQHF.

This clonotype was seen a handful of times. The chain joins TRBV7-3 to TRBJ2-5; 12 nucleotides agree with TRBD1. The CDR3 totals 16 residues. V was pared by 0 bases and J by 5 bases, with 4 bases of the junction left unmatched. Germline assignment: CDR1 SGHTA and CDR2 FQGTGA. The CDR3 DNA reads as TGTGCCAGCAGCTTAACAACGGGACAGGGGGCTGAGACCCAGTACTTC. Protein product: CASSLTTGQGAETQYF. The complete variable domain, with remaining parts taken from reference TRBV7-3 and TRBJ2-5, reads GAGVSQTPSNKVTEKGKYVELRCDPISGHTALYWYRQSLGQGPEFLIYFQGTGAADDSGLPNDRFFAVRPEGSVSTLKIQRTERGDSAVYLCASSLTTGQGAETQYFGPGTRLLVL.

This clonotype was seen many times. The chain recombines TRBV11-2 with TRBJ1-2; TRBD1 is a possible D gene (5 bases). Looked up from germline, CDR1 is SGHAT and CDR2 is FQNNGV. There are 14 residues in the CDR3. Trimming removed 7 bases at V and 2 bases at J, with 14 bases between. CDR3 in amino acids: CASTPIRDNYGYTF. CDR3 DNA: TGTGCCAGCACCCCGATCCGGGACAACTATGGCTACACCTTC.

The chain couples TRBV2 to TRBJ2-3; TRBD2 matches 7 bases. Trimming cost V 6 bases and J 4 bases; bases outside gene matches: 25. CDR1 SNHLY and CDR2 FYNNEI come from the germline V gene. The CDR3 has 20 residues. CDR3 residues: CASSSDRLQAGRGRADTQYF. CDR3 DNA sequence: TGTGCCAGCAGCTCCGATCGACTCCAAGCGGGGAGAGGAAGGGCAGATACGCAGTATTTT.

Many counts were recorded for this clonotype. The chain employs TRBV11-2 and TRBJ1-4; no reliable D call. From germline, CDR1 is SGHAT and CDR2 FQNNGV. The V end was cut by 1 base, the J end by 7 bases, with 16 bases between. The CDR3 consists of 16 residues. CDR3 protein: CASSLGQGGRFEKLFF. The CDR3 bases are TGTGCCAGCAGCTTAGGGCAAGGAGGACGGTTTGAAAAACTGTTTTTT.